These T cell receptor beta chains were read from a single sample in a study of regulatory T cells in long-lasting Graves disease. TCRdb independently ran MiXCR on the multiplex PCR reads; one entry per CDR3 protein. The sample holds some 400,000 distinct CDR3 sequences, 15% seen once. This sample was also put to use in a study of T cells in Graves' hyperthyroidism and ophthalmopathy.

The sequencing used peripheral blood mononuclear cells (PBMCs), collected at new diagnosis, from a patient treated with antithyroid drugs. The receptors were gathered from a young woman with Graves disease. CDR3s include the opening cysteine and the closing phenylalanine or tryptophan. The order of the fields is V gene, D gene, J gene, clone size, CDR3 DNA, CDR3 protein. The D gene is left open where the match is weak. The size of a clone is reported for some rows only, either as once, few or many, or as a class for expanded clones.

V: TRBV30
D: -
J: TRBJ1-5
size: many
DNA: TGTGCCTGGAATCCAGGGAACAATCAGCCCCAGCATTTT
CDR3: CAWNPGNNQPQHF

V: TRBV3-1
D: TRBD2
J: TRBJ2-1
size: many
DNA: TGTGCCAGCAGCCTAGCGGGAGGGGAACATGAGCAGTTCTTC
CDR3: CASSLAGGEHEQFF

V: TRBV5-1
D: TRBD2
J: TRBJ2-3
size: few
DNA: TGCGCCAGCAGCTTTTTAGCGGGATCTCTATTAGGCACAGATACGCAGTATTTT
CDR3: CASSFLAGSLLGTDTQYF

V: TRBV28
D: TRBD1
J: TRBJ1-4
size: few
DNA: TGTGCCAGCAGTCAACCGATAGCGACAGGGATAAATGGGGAAAAACTGTTTTTT
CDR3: CASSQPIATGINGEKLFF

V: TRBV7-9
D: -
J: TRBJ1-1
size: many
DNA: TGTGCCAGCAGCTTAGGACAGGTATACACTGAAGCTTTCTTT
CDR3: CASSLGQVYTEAFF

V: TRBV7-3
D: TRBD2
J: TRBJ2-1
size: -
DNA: TGTGCCAGCAGCCGGGGACTAGCTGGTCTCAATGAGCAGTTCTTC
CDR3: CASSRGLAGLNEQFF

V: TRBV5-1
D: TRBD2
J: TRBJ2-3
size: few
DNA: TGCGCCAGCAGCTTGGGGGACTACCCCGGGGTGACAGATACGCAGTATTTT
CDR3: CASSLGDYPGVTDTQYF

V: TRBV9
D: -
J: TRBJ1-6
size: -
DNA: TGTGCCAGCAGCGTATATGAGAGCTCCTATAATTCACCCCTCCACTTT
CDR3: CASSVYESSYNSPLHF

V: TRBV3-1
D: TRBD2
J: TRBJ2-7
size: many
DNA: TGTGCCAGCAGCCAACACCGAAGCGGGAGAACCTACGAGCAGTACTTC
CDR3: CASSQHRSGRTYEQYF

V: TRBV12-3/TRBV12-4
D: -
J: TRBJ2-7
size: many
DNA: TGTGCCAGCAGTTTAACGGCCGTTCTCGGCGAGCAGTACTTC
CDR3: CASSLTAVLGEQYF

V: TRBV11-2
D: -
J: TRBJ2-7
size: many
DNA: TGTGCCAGCAGCCAAACTCTGGGGAACGAGCAGTACTTC
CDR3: CASSQTLGNEQYF

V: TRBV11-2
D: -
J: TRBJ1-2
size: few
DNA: TGTGCCAGCAGCCGACCCTACAGTTATGGCTACACCTTC
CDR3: CASSRPYSYGYTF

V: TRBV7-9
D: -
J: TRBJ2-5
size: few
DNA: TGTGCCAGCAGCTTAGCGCTCCAAGAGACCCAGTACTTC
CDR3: CASSLALQETQYF

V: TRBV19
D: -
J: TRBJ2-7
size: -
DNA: TGTGCCAGTAGTAGCGGGACAGAGCAATACGAGCAGTACTTC
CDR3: CASSSGTEQYEQYF

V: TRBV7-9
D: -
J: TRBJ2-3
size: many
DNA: TGTGCCAGCAGCTTGGCTTCTCGCACAGATACGCAGTATTTT
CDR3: CASSLASRTDTQYF

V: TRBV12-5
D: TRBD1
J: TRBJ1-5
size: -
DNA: TGTGCTAGTACAGGGGGAATACTACAGCCCCAGCATTTT
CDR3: CASTGGILQPQHF

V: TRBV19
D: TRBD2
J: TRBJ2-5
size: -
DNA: TGTGCCAGTACTAAGGGACTAGCGGAGGGGGAGACCCAGTACTTC
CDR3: CASTKGLAEGETQYF

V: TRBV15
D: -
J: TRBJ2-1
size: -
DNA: TGTGCCACCAGCAGAGATGGCCATGAGCAGTTCTTC
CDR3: CATSRDGHEQFF

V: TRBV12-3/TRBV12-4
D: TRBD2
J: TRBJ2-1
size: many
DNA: TGTGCCAGCAGTTTTACGGGACTAGCGGGACCTATACCGGGGTACAATGAGCAGTTCTTC
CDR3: CASSFTGLAGPIPGYNEQFF

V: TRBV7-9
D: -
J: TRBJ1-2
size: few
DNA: TGTGCCAGCAGCTTAGTCGTGGGGAGGGGAGGCTACACCTTC
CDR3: CASSLVVGRGGYTF

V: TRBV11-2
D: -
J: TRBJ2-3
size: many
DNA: TGTGCCAGCAGCTTAGTAGGAGGGACTAGCACAGATACGCAGTATTTT
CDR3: CASSLVGGTSTDTQYF

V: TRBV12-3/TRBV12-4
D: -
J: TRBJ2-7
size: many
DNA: TGTGCCAGCAGTTCCCTAGCGACATACGAGCAGTACTTC
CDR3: CASSSLATYEQYF

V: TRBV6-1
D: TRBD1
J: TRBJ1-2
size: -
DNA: TGTGCCAGCAGTGATGATTACAGGGGAGACTATGGCTACACCTTC
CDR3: CASSDDYRGDYGYTF

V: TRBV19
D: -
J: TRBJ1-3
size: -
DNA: TGTGCCAGTAGGCCCCGGGACCGAAGCTCTGGAAACACCATATATTTT
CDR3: CASRPRDRSSGNTIYF

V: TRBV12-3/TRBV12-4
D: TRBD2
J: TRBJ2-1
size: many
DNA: TGTGCCAGCAGTTTAGCAGCGGGAGTGGTCCATGAGCAGTTCTTC
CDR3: CASSLAAGVVHEQFF

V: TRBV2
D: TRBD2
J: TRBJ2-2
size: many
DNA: TGTGCCAGCAATAAGGAGGGAGTAGCGGGAGCCGGGGAGCTGTTTTTT
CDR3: CASNKEGVAGAGELFF

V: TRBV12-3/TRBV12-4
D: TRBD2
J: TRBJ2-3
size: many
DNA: TGTGCCAGCAGTATAAGCGGGACCGGCACAGATACGCAGTATTTT
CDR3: CASSISGTGTDTQYF

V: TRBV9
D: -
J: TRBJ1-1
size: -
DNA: TGTGCCAGCAGCGTCGGACGGGCGAACACTGAAGCTTTCTTT
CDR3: CASSVGRANTEAFF

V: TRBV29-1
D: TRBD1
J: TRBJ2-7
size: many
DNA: TGCAGCGTTGAACGACAGGGTCGAGGCGAGCAGTACTTC
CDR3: CSVERQGRGEQYF

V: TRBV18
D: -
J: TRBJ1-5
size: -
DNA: TGTGCCAGCTCACCACGCCGGTTTGGCAATCAGCCCCAGCATTTT
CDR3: CASSPRRFGNQPQHF

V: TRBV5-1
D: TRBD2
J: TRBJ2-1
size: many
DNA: TGCGCCAGCAGGCCCGAGCGGGAGCGCTCCTACAATGAGCAGTTCTTC
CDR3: CASRPERERSYNEQFF

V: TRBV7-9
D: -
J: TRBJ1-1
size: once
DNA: TGTGCCAGCAGTCCAGTACCAGGGGCCGAAGCTTTCTTT
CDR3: CASSPVPGAEAFF

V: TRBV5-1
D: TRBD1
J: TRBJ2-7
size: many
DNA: TGCGCCAGCAGCTCGACAGGGGGTGTCTACGAGCAGTACTTC
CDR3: CASSSTGGVYEQYF

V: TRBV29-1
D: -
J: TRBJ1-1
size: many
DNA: TGCAGCGTTCTCGGTCGAGCCCCCTCCTACACTGAAGCTTTCTTT
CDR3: CSVLGRAPSYTEAFF

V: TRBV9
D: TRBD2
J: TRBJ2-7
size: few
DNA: TGTGCCAACAGCCCCAAGACCGGGCTAGCGGGGGGGGCTTGGGACGAGCAGTACTTC
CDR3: CANSPKTGLAGGAWDEQYF

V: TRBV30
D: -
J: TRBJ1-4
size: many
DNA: TGTGCCTGGAGTACCAGGACAGCTGAAAAACTGTTTTTT
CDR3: CAWSTRTAEKLFF

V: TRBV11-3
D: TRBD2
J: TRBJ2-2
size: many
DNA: TGTGCCAGCAGCTATCGGTTGACTAGCGTTACCGGGGAGCTGTTTTTT
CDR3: CASSYRLTSVTGELFF

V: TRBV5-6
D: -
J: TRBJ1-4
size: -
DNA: TGTGCCAGCAGCTTGCTTGCAACTAATGAAAAACTGTTTTTT
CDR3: CASSLLATNEKLFF

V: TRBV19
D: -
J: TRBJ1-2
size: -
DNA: TGTGCCAGTAGTATAGATGGAAACAGGGACTATGGCTACACCTTC
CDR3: CASSIDGNRDYGYTF

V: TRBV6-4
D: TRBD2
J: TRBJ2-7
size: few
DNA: TGTGCCAGCAGTGCGACCGGGACTAGCGGGATTCAGAACTCCTACGAGCAGTACTTC
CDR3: CASSATGTSGIQNSYEQYF

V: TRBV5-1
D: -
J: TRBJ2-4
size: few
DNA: TGCGCCAGCAGCTTGGAGGGGCGGAGATACTTC
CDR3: CASSLEGRRYF